The rows below give T cell receptor beta chains drawn from one sample of a study of beta chain features in type 1 diabetes. Only in-frame clones appear in the TCRdb table, and some are missing; sequencing was by immunoSEQ multiplex PCR. In the table there are almost 350,000 clones, around 9.7% of which are singletons. Material for sequencing was central memory CD4+ T cells from blood. These receptors all come from a man in his thirties or forties with type 1 diabetes. Each CDR3 is given with its conserved first and last residue. The order of the fields is D gene, clone size, J gene, V gene, CDR3 protein, CDR3 DNA. A D gene is named only where the DNA matches it firmly. A row's size may be missing; if present it is once, few, many or a size class.

d_gene: NA; abundance: few; j_gene: TRBJ1-1; v_gene: TRBV28; CDR3aa: CASSLGPRGATEAFF; CDR3nt: TGTGCCAGCAGTTTGGGCCCCCGAGGAGCAACTGAAGCTTTCTTT
d_gene: NA; abundance: NA; j_gene: TRBJ2-6; v_gene: TRBV6-1; CDR3aa: CASSTESGANVLTF; CDR3nt: TGTGCCAGCAGCACGGAGTCTGGGGCCAACGTCCTGACTTTC
d_gene: NA; abundance: many; j_gene: TRBJ2-7; v_gene: TRBV11-2; CDR3aa: CASSSRFDLAMEGYEQYF; CDR3nt: TGTGCCAGCAGCTCACGATTTGATCTAGCGATGGAGGGATACGAGCAGTACTTC
d_gene: NA; abundance: many; j_gene: TRBJ2-1; v_gene: TRBV7-9; CDR3aa: CASSRGSYNEQFF; CDR3nt: TGTGCCAGCTCCAGGGGTTCCTACAATGAGCAGTTCTTC
d_gene: NA; abundance: few; j_gene: TRBJ1-2; v_gene: TRBV23-1; CDR3aa: CASSQTGPQVGYGYTF; CDR3nt: TGCGCCAGCAGTCAAACGGGGCCCCAAGTAGGCTATGGCTACACCTTC
d_gene: NA; abundance: NA; j_gene: TRBJ1-4; v_gene: TRBV25-1; CDR3aa: CASSTRTATHEKLFF; CDR3nt: TGTGCCAGCAGTACCCGGACAGCCACTCATGAAAAACTGTTTTTT
d_gene: NA; abundance: few; j_gene: TRBJ2-3; v_gene: TRBV2; CDR3aa: CASSEGRQLTDTQYF; CDR3nt: TGTGCCAGCAGTGAAGGGAGACAGCTCACAGATACGCAGTATTTT
d_gene: TRBD1; abundance: many; j_gene: TRBJ2-7; v_gene: TRBV28; CDR3aa: CASSSTGTGDEQYF; CDR3nt: TGTGCCAGCAGTTCCACCGGGACAGGGGACGAGCAGTACTTC
d_gene: NA; abundance: NA; j_gene: TRBJ2-2; v_gene: TRBV4-1; CDR3aa: CASSQGLLDTGELFF; CDR3nt: TGCGCCAGCAGCCAAGGACTGCTCGACACCGGGGAGCTGTTTTTT
d_gene: NA; abundance: NA; j_gene: TRBJ1-5; v_gene: TRBV2; CDR3aa: CASSLIGGSNQPQHF; CDR3nt: TGTGCCAGCAGCTTAATAGGGGGGAGCAATCAGCCCCAGCATTTT
d_gene: NA; abundance: NA; j_gene: TRBJ2-7; v_gene: TRBV30; CDR3aa: CAWSGQVNYEQYF; CDR3nt: TGTGCCTGGAGTGGCCAGGTCAACTACGAGCAGTACTTC
d_gene: NA; abundance: few; j_gene: TRBJ1-3; v_gene: TRBV6-6; CDR3aa: CASSPTLSSGNTIYF; CDR3nt: TGTGCCAGCAGTCCTACACTCAGCTCTGGAAACACCATATATTTT
d_gene: TRBD1; abundance: many; j_gene: TRBJ2-1; v_gene: TRBV5-4; CDR3aa: CASSTQGAPYNEQFF; CDR3nt: TGTGCCAGCAGCACACAGGGGGCCCCCTACAATGAGCAGTTCTTC
d_gene: TRBD2; abundance: once; j_gene: TRBJ2-5; v_gene: TRBV7-8; CDR3aa: CASSGLAGIQETQYF; CDR3nt: TGTGCCAGCAGCGGATTAGCGGGGATACAAGAGACCCAGTACTTC
d_gene: NA; abundance: NA; j_gene: TRBJ2-3; v_gene: TRBV5-4; CDR3aa: CASSPQGYLTDTQYF; CDR3nt: TGTGCCAGCAGCCCCCAGGGATACCTCACAGATACGCAGTATTTT
d_gene: NA; abundance: few; j_gene: TRBJ2-7; v_gene: TRBV7-6; CDR3aa: CASSFSGREQYF; CDR3nt: TGTGCCAGCAGCTTTTCGGGGAGGGAGCAGTACTTC
d_gene: NA; abundance: NA; j_gene: TRBJ1-4; v_gene: TRBV4-1; CDR3aa: CASSQDVGDSATNEKLFF; CDR3nt: TGCGCCAGCAGCCAAGACGTGGGGGACTCGGCAACTAATGAAAAACTGTTTTTT
d_gene: TRBD1; abundance: few; j_gene: TRBJ2-5; v_gene: TRBV7-2; CDR3aa: CASSRGQGLETQYF; CDR3nt: TGTGCCAGCAGCCGGGGACAGGGGTTAGAGACCCAGTACTTC
d_gene: TRBD1; abundance: few; j_gene: TRBJ1-4; v_gene: TRBV7-9; CDR3aa: CASSQGQGNEKLFF; CDR3nt: TGTGCCAGCAGCCAGGGACAGGGCAATGAAAAACTGTTTTTT
d_gene: NA; abundance: NA; j_gene: TRBJ2-7; v_gene: TRBV28; CDR3aa: CASSPGQPYEQYF; CDR3nt: TGTGCCAGCAGCCCAGGACAGCCCTACGAGCAGTACTTC
d_gene: NA; abundance: few; j_gene: TRBJ2-3; v_gene: TRBV29-1; CDR3aa: CSVDSRDTQYF; CDR3nt: TGCAGCGTTGATTCAAGGGATACGCAGTATTTT
d_gene: TRBD1; abundance: few; j_gene: TRBJ2-1; v_gene: TRBV18; CDR3aa: CASSQGQGNSYNEQFF; CDR3nt: TGTGCCAGCTCACAAGGACAGGGGAACTCCTACAATGAGCAGTTCTTC
d_gene: NA; abundance: NA; j_gene: TRBJ2-2; v_gene: TRBV5-1; CDR3aa: CASSLTGTANTGELFF; CDR3nt: TGCGCCAGCAGCTTGACCGGGACCGCGAACACCGGGGAGCTGTTTTTT
d_gene: NA; abundance: NA; j_gene: TRBJ2-2; v_gene: TRBV4-3; CDR3aa: CASSQVAFANGVNTGELFF; CDR3nt: TGCGCCAGCAGCCAAGTAGCGTTCGCAAACGGCGTGAACACCGGGGAGCTGTTTTTT
d_gene: NA; abundance: NA; j_gene: TRBJ2-5; v_gene: TRBV15; CDR3aa: CATSRPGAGQETQYF; CDR3nt: TGTGCCACCAGCAGACCTGGGGCAGGGCAAGAGACCCAGTACTTC
d_gene: NA; abundance: once; j_gene: TRBJ2-3; v_gene: TRBV7-6; CDR3aa: CASSLASTDTQYF; CDR3nt: TGTGCCAGCAGCTTAGCGAGCACAGATACGCAGTATTTT
d_gene: NA; abundance: few; j_gene: TRBJ1-3; v_gene: TRBV30; CDR3aa: CAWNRASGNTIYF; CDR3nt: TGTGCCTGGAATCGCGCCTCTGGAAACACCATATATTTT
d_gene: NA; abundance: few; j_gene: TRBJ1-6; v_gene: TRBV7-8; CDR3aa: CASSLDVAFSNSPLHF; CDR3nt: TGTGCCAGCAGCTTAGACGTCGCATTTTCCAATTCACCCCTCCACTTT
d_gene: TRBD2; abundance: NA; j_gene: TRBJ2-1; v_gene: TRBV5-1; CDR3aa: CASSLLAGGLSYNEQFF; CDR3nt: TGCGCCAGCAGCTTACTAGCGGGAGGGCTATCTTACAATGAGCAGTTCTTC
d_gene: NA; abundance: NA; j_gene: TRBJ1-1; v_gene: TRBV15; CDR3aa: CATSQGNTEAFF; CDR3nt: TGTGCCACCAGCCAGGGGAACACTGAAGCTTTCTTT
d_gene: TRBD2; abundance: few; j_gene: TRBJ2-3; v_gene: TRBV11-2; CDR3aa: CASSPELAGHRTDTQYF; CDR3nt: TGTGCCAGCAGCCCCGAACTAGCGGGGCATCGCACAGATACGCAGTATTTT
d_gene: NA; abundance: NA; j_gene: TRBJ1-6; v_gene: TRBV10-3; CDR3aa: CASSYEGRNSPLHF; CDR3nt: TGTGCCAGCAGTTACGAGGGACGGAATTCACCCCTCCACTTT
d_gene: NA; abundance: NA; j_gene: TRBJ2-7; v_gene: TRBV7-9; CDR3aa: CASSFTGNPPYEQYF; CDR3nt: TGTGCCAGCAGCTTCACAGGAAACCCTCCCTACGAGCAGTACTTC
d_gene: NA; abundance: few; j_gene: TRBJ1-2; v_gene: TRBV5-1; CDR3aa: CASSTGDYGYTF; CDR3nt: TGCGCCAGCAGCACGGGGGACTATGGCTACACCTTC
d_gene: NA; abundance: few; j_gene: TRBJ2-5; v_gene: TRBV10-3; CDR3aa: CAISGTYQETQYF; CDR3nt: TGTGCCATCAGTGGGACCTACCAAGAGACCCAGTACTTC
d_gene: NA; abundance: NA; j_gene: TRBJ2-5; v_gene: TRBV6-1; CDR3aa: CASSEWGQETQYF; CDR3nt: TGTGCCAGCAGTGAGTGGGGGCAAGAGACCCAGTACTTC
d_gene: NA; abundance: many; j_gene: TRBJ2-2; v_gene: TRBV30; CDR3aa: CAWSVFRNTGELFF; CDR3nt: TGTGCCTGGAGTGTTTTCCGGAACACCGGGGAGCTGTTTTTT
d_gene: NA; abundance: many; j_gene: TRBJ2-5; v_gene: TRBV9; CDR3aa: CASPEETQYF; CDR3nt: TGTGCCAGCCCCGAAGAGACCCAGTACTTC
d_gene: NA; abundance: NA; j_gene: TRBJ2-3; v_gene: TRBV18; CDR3aa: CASSASENTDTQYF; CDR3nt: TGTGCCAGCTCAGCTAGCGAGAACACAGATACGCAGTATTTT
d_gene: NA; abundance: few; j_gene: TRBJ2-1; v_gene: TRBV5-1; CDR3aa: CASSAGQGYNEQFF; CDR3nt: TGCGCCAGCAGCGCCGGACAAGGATACAATGAGCAGTTCTTC
d_gene: TRBD2; abundance: many; j_gene: TRBJ2-7; v_gene: TRBV29-1; CDR3aa: CSGSGGLSYEQYF; CDR3nt: TGCAGCGGTAGCGGGGGTCTCTCCTACGAGCAGTACTTC
d_gene: NA; abundance: NA; j_gene: TRBJ1-4; v_gene: TRBV10-3; CDR3aa: CAISEGAAEKLFF; CDR3nt: TGTGCCATCAGTGAGGGGGCAGCCGAAAAACTGTTTTTT
d_gene: NA; abundance: NA; j_gene: TRBJ2-5; v_gene: TRBV7-6; CDR3aa: CASSLGQQETQYF; CDR3nt: TGTGCCAGCAGCTTAGGACAGCAAGAGACCCAGTACTTC
d_gene: NA; abundance: NA; j_gene: TRBJ2-1; v_gene: TRBV27; CDR3aa: CASSLSNDPEQFF; CDR3nt: TGTGCCAGCAGTTTATCCAATGATCCTGAGCAGTTCTTC
d_gene: NA; abundance: few; j_gene: TRBJ2-2; v_gene: TRBV4-1; CDR3aa: CASSQDEAGRTRTGELFF; CDR3nt: TGCGCCAGCAGCCAAGACGAGGCGGGACGGACCCGCACCGGGGAGCTGTTTTTT
d_gene: NA; abundance: NA; j_gene: TRBJ1-1; v_gene: TRBV7-9; CDR3aa: CASSLDRLAEAFF; CDR3nt: TGTGCCAGCAGCCTTGACAGGTTGGCTGAAGCTTTCTTT
d_gene: TRBD2; abundance: NA; j_gene: TRBJ2-5; v_gene: TRBV7-2; CDR3aa: CASSLGLAPQAETQYF; CDR3nt: TGTGCCAGCAGTCTAGGACTAGCCCCCCAGGCAGAGACCCAGTACTTC